This T cell receptor (beta chain) was recovered during a study of T cells in Graves' hyperthyroidism and ophthalmopathy. Exclusions: uncontrolled infection, other autoimmune disease, pregnancy, lactation. The CDR3 covers 15 residues. Trimming removed 5 bases from V and 5 bases from J, with 18 bases in between. Germline CDR1 and CDR2: MNHNS and SASEGT. RNA transcripts gave rise to amplified TCR beta CDR3 regions. Primed by the HTBI set, a first-round RT-PCR was run on the TCR CDR3. TCRdb passed the multiplex PCR reads through MiXCR, listing each CDR3 protein once. The sample holds about 590,000 distinct CDR3 sequences, 15% to 17% seen once.

The gene calls are TRBV6-1 and TRBJ2-5; D possibly uses TRBD1 or TRBD2 (5 bases each). Sequenced: blood. The receptor was derived from a woman in her 30s with Graves' hyperthyroidism. The CDR3 DNA is TGTGCCAGCAGTAACCGGGACGGAGCTGCCGAGACCCAGTACTTC. Protein product: CASSNRDGAAETQYF.